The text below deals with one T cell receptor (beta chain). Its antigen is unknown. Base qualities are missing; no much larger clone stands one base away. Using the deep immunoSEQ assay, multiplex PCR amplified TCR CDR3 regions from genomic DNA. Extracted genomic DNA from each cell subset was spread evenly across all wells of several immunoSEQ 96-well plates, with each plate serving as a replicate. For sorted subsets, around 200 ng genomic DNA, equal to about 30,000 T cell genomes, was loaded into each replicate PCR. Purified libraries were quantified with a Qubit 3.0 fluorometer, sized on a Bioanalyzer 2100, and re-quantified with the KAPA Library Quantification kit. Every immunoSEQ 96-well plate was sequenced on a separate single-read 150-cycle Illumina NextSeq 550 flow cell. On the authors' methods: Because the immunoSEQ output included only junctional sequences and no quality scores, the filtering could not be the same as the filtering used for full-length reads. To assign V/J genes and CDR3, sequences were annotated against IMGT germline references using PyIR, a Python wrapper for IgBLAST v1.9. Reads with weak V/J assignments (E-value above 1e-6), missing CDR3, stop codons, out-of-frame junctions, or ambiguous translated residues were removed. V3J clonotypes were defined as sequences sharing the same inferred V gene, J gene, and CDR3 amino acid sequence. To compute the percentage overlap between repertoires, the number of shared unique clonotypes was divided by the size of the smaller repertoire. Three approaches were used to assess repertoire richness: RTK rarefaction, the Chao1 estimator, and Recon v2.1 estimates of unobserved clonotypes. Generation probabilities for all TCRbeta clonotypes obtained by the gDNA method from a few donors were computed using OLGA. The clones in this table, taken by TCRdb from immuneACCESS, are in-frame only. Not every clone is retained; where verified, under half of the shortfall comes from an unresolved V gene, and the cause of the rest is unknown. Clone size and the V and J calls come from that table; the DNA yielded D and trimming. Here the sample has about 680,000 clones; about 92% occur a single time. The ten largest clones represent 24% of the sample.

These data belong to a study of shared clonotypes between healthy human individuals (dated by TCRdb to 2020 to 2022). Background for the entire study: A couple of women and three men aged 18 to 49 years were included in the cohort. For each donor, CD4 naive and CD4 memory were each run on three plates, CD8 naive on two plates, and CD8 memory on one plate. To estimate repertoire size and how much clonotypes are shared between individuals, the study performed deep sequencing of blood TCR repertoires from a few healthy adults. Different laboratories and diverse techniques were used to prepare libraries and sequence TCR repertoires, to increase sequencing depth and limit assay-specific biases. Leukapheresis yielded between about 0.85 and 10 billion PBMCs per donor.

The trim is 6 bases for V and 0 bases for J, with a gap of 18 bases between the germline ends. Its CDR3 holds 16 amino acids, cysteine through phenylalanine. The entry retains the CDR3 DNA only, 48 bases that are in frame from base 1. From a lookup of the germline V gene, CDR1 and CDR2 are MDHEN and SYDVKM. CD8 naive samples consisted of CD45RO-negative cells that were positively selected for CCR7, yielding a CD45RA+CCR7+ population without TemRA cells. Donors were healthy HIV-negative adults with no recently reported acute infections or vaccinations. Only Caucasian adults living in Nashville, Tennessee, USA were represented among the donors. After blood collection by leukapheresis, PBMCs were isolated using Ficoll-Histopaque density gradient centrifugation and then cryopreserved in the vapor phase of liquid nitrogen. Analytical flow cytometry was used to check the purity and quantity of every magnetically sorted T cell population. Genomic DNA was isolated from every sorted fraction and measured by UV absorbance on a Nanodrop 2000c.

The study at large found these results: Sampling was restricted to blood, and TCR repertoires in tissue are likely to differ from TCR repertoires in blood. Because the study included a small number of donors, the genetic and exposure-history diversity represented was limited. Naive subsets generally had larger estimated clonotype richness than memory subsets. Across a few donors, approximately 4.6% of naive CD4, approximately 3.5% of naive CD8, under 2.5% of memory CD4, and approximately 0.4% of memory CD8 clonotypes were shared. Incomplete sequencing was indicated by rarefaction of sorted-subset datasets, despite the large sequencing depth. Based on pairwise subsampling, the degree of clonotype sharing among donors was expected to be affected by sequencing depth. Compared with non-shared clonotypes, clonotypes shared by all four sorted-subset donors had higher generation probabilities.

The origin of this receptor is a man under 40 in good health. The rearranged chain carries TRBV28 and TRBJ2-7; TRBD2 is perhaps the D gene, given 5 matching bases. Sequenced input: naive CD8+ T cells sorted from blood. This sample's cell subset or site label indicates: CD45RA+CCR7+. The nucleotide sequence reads TGTGCCAGCAGCTTAGTAAGAGGGATACTCTCCTACGAGCAGTACTTC. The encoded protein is CASSLVRGILSYEQYF.